A single sample gave rise to the 27 T cell receptor beta chains below, sequenced in a study of T cells in Graves' hyperthyroidism and ophthalmopathy. Amplified regions were TCR beta CDR3 sequences from RNA transcripts. In the first-round RT-PCR of the TCR CDR3, the HTBI primer set was used. In TCRdb, the multiplex PCR reads were re-called with MiXCR into one record per CDR3 protein. The sample holds under 700,000 distinct CDR3 sequences; 16% are singletons and the top ten take approximately 18%. Sequencing was carried out using blood. The source is a woman aged 18 to 35 with Graves' hyperthyroidism.

Ten or more counts support this clonotype. The rearrangement joins TRBV28 to TRBJ2-7, with D possibly TRBD1 on 6 matching bases. The V end was cut by 4 bases, the J end by 9 bases, with 31 bases between. Germline assignment: CDR1 MDHEN and CDR2 SYDVKM. The CDR3 length is 18 residues. CDR3 region: CASSSLGSTGNYLQGQYF. The CDR3 DNA reads TGTGCCAGCAGTTCACTAGGGTCAACAGGGAATTATCTACAAGGGCAGTACTTC.

This clonotype was recorded many times. The CDR3 nucleotides read TGTGCCAGCAGTGATGTCGGCACAGATACGCAGTATTTT. Amino acid sequence: CASSDVGTDTQYF. The rearrangement joins TRBV2 to TRBJ2-3; no clear D gene. V dropped 3 bases and J dropped 1 base, with 5 bases sitting between them. This CDR3 comprises 13 residues. Looked up from germline, CDR1 is SNHLY and CDR2 is FYNNEI.

The chain is built from TRBV19 and TRBJ1-4; D is possibly TRBD1 (6 bases). V lost 6 bases, J lost 7 bases, and 21 bases lay in between. The CDR3 has 16 residues. Germline V gene data show CDR1 as LNHDA and CDR2 as SQIVND (reference sequence). The CDR3 DNA sequence: TGTGCCAGTAGAATCCTGAGTGGGGGGCGATTTGAAAAACTGTTTTTT. As protein: CASRILSGGRFEKLFF.

The chain uses TRBV6-2 or TRBV6-3 and TRBJ2-2, with TRBD2 matching 12 bases. The germline gives CDR1 MNHEY, CDR2 SVGEGT. The CDR3 totals 15 residues. Trimming removed 7 bases from V and 4 bases from J; junction bases left unmatched: 4. Here the CDR3 reads CASTLLAGGTGELFF. The CDR3 DNA reads TGTGCCAGCACCTTACTAGCGGGAGGCACCGGGGAGCTGTTTTTT.

Only a few counts were recorded for this clonotype. J is TRBJ1-3 and V is TRBV18; possible D gene TRBD1, 5 bases. The V end was cut by 10 bases, the J end by 0 bases, with 16 bases between. CDR1 and CDR2 from the germline V gene are KGHSH and LQKENI. The CDR3 contains 15 residues. The CDR3 DNA reads TGTGCCACCTCGCGGGACTTGAGCTCTGGAAACACCATATATTTT. Its translation: CATSRDLSSGNTIYF.

The chain links TRBV20-1 to TRBJ1-2, with D perhaps TRBD1 (6 bases). This CDR3 is 15 amino acids long. Germline CDR1 is DFQATT and CDR2 is SNEGSKA (reference sequence). V was clipped by 2 bases and J by 7 bases, with 20 bases between them. CDR3 nucleotide sequence: TGCAGTGCTAGACAACCCCGAGGGGGGGGCAGTGGCTACACCTTC. Protein: CSARQPRGGGSGYTF.

This clonotype appeared many times. The chain carries TRBV20-1 and TRBJ2-1; D may be TRBD2 (5 bases). The CDR3 sequence is 14 residues long. Per germline, CDR1 DFQATT and CDR2 SNEGSKA (reference sequence). Trimming cost V 3 bases and J 0 bases, with 9 bases left between them. In nucleotides, the CDR3 is TGCAGTGCTAGTGGAGGATTCTCCTACAATGAGCAGTTCTTC. Residues: CSASGGFSYNEQFF.

This clonotype was picked up one time. The chain couples TRBV6-5 to TRBJ2-1; D is uncertain. The germline CDR1 and CDR2 sequences are MNHEY and SVGAGI. The CDR3 extends over 15 amino acids. Trimming shortened V by 4 bases and J by 8 bases, and 18 bases separated the two germline ends. In DNA form, the CDR3 reads TGTGCCAGCAGTTCTCGCCGGGCCCACACCCATGAGCAGTTCTTC. It is translated as CASSSRRAHTHEQFF.

This clonotype appeared once. V and J are TRBV19 and TRBJ2-5; D is ambiguous. The germline V gene encodes CDR1 LNHDA and CDR2 SQIVND (reference sequence). CDR3 length: 14 residues. V lost 5 bases to trimming and J lost 5 bases, with 15 bases between them. The CDR3 protein is CASSAYSSRETQYF. The CDR3 DNA follows: TGTGCCAGTAGTGCCTACAGTAGTCGGGAGACCCAGTACTTC.

This clonotype was seen many times. This chain links TRBV7-2 with TRBJ1-4; TRBD1 aligns across 7 bases. Per germline, CDR1 SGHTA and CDR2 FQGNSA. J was trimmed by 0 bases and V by 5 bases; bases with no gene match: 9. The CDR3 is 17 amino acids. Here the CDR3 reads CASSRRDSPATNEKLFF. For the CDR3, the DNA is TGTGCCAGCAGCCGACGGGACAGCCCCGCAACTAATGAAAAACTGTTTTTT.

This clonotype has at least ten counts. The chain uses TRBV20-1 and TRBJ1-5, with 9 bases fitting TRBD1. Germline lookup yields CDR1 DFQATT and CDR2 SNEGSKA (reference sequence). V shed 2 bases and J 7 bases; nucleotides not matched to a gene: 9. The CDR3 sequence is 15 residues long. CDR3 sequence (DNA): TGCAGTGCTAGAAGGCGACAGGGGGACTGGCAGCCCCAGCATTTT. Its protein is CSARRRQGDWQPQHF.

This clonotype was recorded many times. The CDR3 DNA reads TGTGCCAGTATGGGGGGGGCAGATACGCAGTATTTT. Its translation is CASMGGADTQYF. J is TRBJ2-3 and V is TRBV12-3 or TRBV12-4; TRBD2 matches 7 bases. This CDR3 contains 12 residues. The V gene end was trimmed by 9 bases and the J gene end by 4 bases; junction bases not matched to a gene: 4.

This clonotype was counted ten times or more. This sequence joins TRBV11-3 and TRBJ2-3; no reliable D call. This CDR3 is built from 14 residues. Germline V gene sequence: CDR1 SGHNT, CDR2 YENEEA. V dropped 0 bases and J dropped 4 bases, with 8 bases sitting between them. The chain's CDR3 is CASSLDGYPDTQYF. Here the CDR3 DNA reads TGTGCCAGCAGCTTAGACGGCTATCCAGATACGCAGTATTTT.

The genes are TRBV30 and TRBJ2-1, with D tentatively TRBD1 (6 bases). V lost 3 bases and J 0 bases, leaving 12 bases between the germline ends. The V gene's germline CDR1 is GTSNPN and CDR2 SVGIG (reference sequence). The CDR3 runs to 15 residues. The CDR3 DNA follows: TGTGCCTGGAGGGGGGCTGACAGCTCCTACAATGAGCAGTTCTTC. Protein sequence: CAWRGADSSYNEQFF. Drawing the rest from reference TRBV30 and TRBJ2-1, the complete variable domain is SQTIHQWPATLVQPVGSPLSLECTVEGTSNPNLYWYRQAAGRGLQLLFYSVGIGQISSEVPQNLSASRPQDRQFILSSKKLLLSDSGFYLCAWRGADSSYNEQFFGPGTRLTVL.

In the case of this clonotype: A read error may explain this, as a much larger clone is one base away. V and J are TRBV13 and TRBJ2-5; 7 bases match TRBD2. Germline V CDR1 and CDR2: PRHDT, FYEKMQ (reference sequence). The CDR3 is made up of 17 amino acids. The V and J ends lost 4 bases and 2 bases, in that order; junction bases with no gene match: 13. DNA for the CDR3: TGTGCCAGCAGCTCCCAGGGAAGGCTAGCGGCTCAAGAGACCCAGTACTTC. Translation gives CASSSQGRLAAQETQYF.

This clonotype was picked up many times. This chain links TRBV6-6 with TRBJ2-7; TRBD1 matches at 7 bases. The CDR3 has 14 amino acids. Trimming took 2 bases from V and 7 from J; bases not matched to a gene: 8. Germline V gives CDR1 MNHNY, CDR2 SVGAGI (reference sequence). The CDR3 sequence: CASSYPGQLEEQYF. CDR3 DNA: TGTGCCAGCAGTTACCCGGGACAGTTGGAAGAGCAGTACTTC.

This clonotype was recorded at least ten times. The chain employs TRBV20-1 and TRBJ2-3; D is perhaps TRBD2 (6 bases). Trimming stripped 0 bases from V and 2 bases from J, with 9 bases between. Germline V CDR1 and CDR2: DFQATT, SNEGSKA (reference sequence). This CDR3 comprises 14 residues. This CDR3 reads CSARDAGFTDTQYF. Written as DNA, the CDR3 is TGCAGTGCTAGAGATGCGGGGTTCACAGATACGCAGTATTTT.

This clonotype came up a few times. This sequence joins TRBV20-1 and TRBJ1-5; TRBD1 might be the D (5 bases). V was pared by 6 bases and J by 2 bases, with 11 bases between. Germline V lookup: CDR1 DFQATT, CDR2 SNEGSKA (reference sequence). This CDR3 contains 13 residues. The CDR3 DNA reads as TGCAGTGCCCCAGGGTGGGGCAATCAGCCCCAGCATTTT. Protein product: CSAPGWGNQPQHF.

This clonotype was counted ten times or more. J is TRBJ1-6 and V is TRBV11-2; a possible D gene is TRBD1 (5 bases). The germline V gene encodes CDR1 SGHAT and CDR2 FQNNGV. This CDR3 contains 16 residues. V dropped 5 bases and J dropped 8 bases, with 19 bases sitting between them. CDR3 protein: CASSTRTGTGDSPLHF. The CDR3 DNA is TGTGCCAGCAGCACCCGTACCGGGACTGGGGATTCACCCCTCCACTTT.

This clonotype has ten or more counts. The chain employs TRBV7-8 and TRBJ2-7; D is ambiguous. With 0 bases removed from V and 5 bases from J, the gap between germline ends came to 11 bases. CDR3 length equals 14 residues. CDR1 is SGHVS and CDR2 is FQNEAQ in the germline V gene. The CDR3 loop is CASSLAPAANEQYF. CDR3 DNA: TGTGCCAGCAGCTTAGCGCCGGCAGCGAACGAGCAGTACTTC.

This chain uses TRBV7-2 with TRBJ2-5; TRBD1 agrees at 9 bases. The trim removed 5 bases at V and 7 bases at J, leaving 11 bases unmatched. The V gene's germline CDR1 is SGHTA and CDR2 FQGNSA. CDR3 length: 15 residues. CDR3 coding DNA: TGTGCCAGCAGCGGATTGGGACAGGGCATAGGGACCCAGTACTTC. Its protein product is CASSGLGQGIGTQYF.

This clonotype was seen repeatedly, ten times or more. The V and J genes are TRBV11-2 and TRBJ2-3; 12 positions match TRBD2. Trimming removed 1 base from V and 2 bases from J; junction bases left unmatched: 13. The germline V gene encodes CDR1 SGHAT and CDR2 FQNNGV. This CDR3 is 20 amino acids long. CDR3 coding DNA: TGTGCCAGCAGCTTAGTAGGGGTGCCGACTAGCGGGGGAAACACAGATACGCAGTATTTT. Protein product: CASSLVGVPTSGGNTDTQYF.

This clonotype was picked up a small number of times. The chain combines TRBV10-3 with TRBJ2-1, with TRBD1 identical over 8 bases. There are 13 residues in the CDR3. The trim removed 6 bases at V and 6 bases at J, leaving 4 bases unmatched. The germline V gene encodes CDR1 ENHRY and CDR2 SYGVKD. The DNA for the CDR3 is TGTGCCATCAGAGACAGGGGTCGCAATGAGCAGTTCTTC. Translating gives CAIRDRGRNEQFF.

A remark on this clonotype: This may be a read error: a much more frequent sequence differs by one nucleotide. The rearrangement joins TRBV11-3 to TRBJ2-7, with D maybe TRBD1 (6 bases). This CDR3 has 16 residues. CDR1 and CDR2 (germline): SGHNT, YENEEA. Here the CDR3 reads CASSLVLQGPSYEQCF. The DNA for the CDR3 is TGTGCCAGCAGCTTAGTCCTCCAGGGGCCATCGTACGAGCAGTGCTTC.

Remarks on this clonotype: A clone one base away is much larger, so this may be a read error. The genes are TRBV6-1 and TRBJ2-3; perhaps TRBD2 as D (5 bases). The CDR3 is 12 amino acids. From germline, CDR1 is MNHNS and CDR2 SASEGT. Trimming shortened V by 5 bases and J by 4 bases, and 7 bases separated the two germline ends. The CDR3 loop is CASSTRADTQYF. Here the CDR3 DNA reads TGTGCCAGCAGTACTAGGGCAGATACGCAGTATTTT.

This clonotype was observed at least ten times. The chain has TRBV6-2 or TRBV6-3 and TRBJ2-1; TRBD2 agrees at 9 bases. Germline V gene sequence: CDR1 MNHEY, CDR2 SVGEGT. The CDR3 length is 18 residues. J gave up 4 bases and V 0 bases, and 10 bases lay outside the gene matches. Here the CDR3 reads CASSYSRISSGIYNEQFF. The CDR3 DNA follows: TGTGCCAGCAGTTACTCTAGGATTTCTAGCGGGATTTACAATGAGCAGTTCTTC.

The sample holds many counts of this clonotype. This chain connects TRBV12-3 or TRBV12-4 to TRBJ2-5; 9 nucleotides agree with TRBD1. The trim removed 6 bases at V and 5 bases at J, leaving 10 bases unmatched. CDR3 length: 15 amino acids. Here the CDR3 reads CASSPRGTGYETQYF. The DNA of the CDR3 is TGTGCCAGCAGCCCCCGGGGGACAGGGTACGAGACCCAGTACTTC.